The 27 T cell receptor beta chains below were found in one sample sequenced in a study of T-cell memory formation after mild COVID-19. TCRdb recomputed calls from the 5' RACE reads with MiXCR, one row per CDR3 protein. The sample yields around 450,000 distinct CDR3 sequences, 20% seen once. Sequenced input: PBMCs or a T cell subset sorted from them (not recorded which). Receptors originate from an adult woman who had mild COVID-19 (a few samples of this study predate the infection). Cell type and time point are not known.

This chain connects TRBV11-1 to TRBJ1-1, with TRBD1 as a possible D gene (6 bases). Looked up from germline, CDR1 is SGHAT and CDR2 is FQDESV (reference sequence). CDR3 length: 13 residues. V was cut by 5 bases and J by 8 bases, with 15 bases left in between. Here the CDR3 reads CASSPRGGREAFF. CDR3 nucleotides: TGTGCCAGCAGCCCCCGAGGGGGAAGGGAAGCTTTCTTT. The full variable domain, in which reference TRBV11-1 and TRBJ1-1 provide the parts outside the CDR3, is EAEVAQSPRYKITEKSQAVAFWCDPISGHATLYWYRQILGQGPELLVQFQDESVVDDSQLPKDRFSAERLKGVDSTLKIQPAELGDSAMYLCASSPRGGREAFFGQGTRLTVV.

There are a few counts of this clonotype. CDR3 loop: CASSLSRPRRGQFF. Written as DNA, the CDR3 is TGTGCCAGCAGCCTTAGTCGGCCTCGGAGAGGGCAGTTCTTC. The chain is built from TRBV12-3 or TRBV12-4 and TRBJ2-1, with D unclear. V lost 6 bases to trimming and J lost 12 bases, with 21 bases between them. The CDR3 loop spans 14 amino acids.

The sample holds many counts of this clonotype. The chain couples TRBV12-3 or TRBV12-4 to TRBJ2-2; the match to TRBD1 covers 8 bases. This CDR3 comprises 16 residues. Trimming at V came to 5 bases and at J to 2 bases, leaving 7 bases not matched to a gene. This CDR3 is CASSDVGTGNTGELFF. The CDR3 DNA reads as TGTGCCAGCAGTGATGTCGGGACAGGCAACACCGGGGAGCTGTTTTTT.

CDR3 protein: CASSAEGGSMDEQFF. The CDR3 nucleotides are TGTGCCAGCAGCGCCGAGGGGGGCTCAATGGATGAGCAGTTCTTC. This chain connects TRBV9 to TRBJ2-1; either TRBD1 or TRBD2 may fit D (6 bases each). The CDR3 has 15 amino acids. Germline assignment: CDR1 SGDLS and CDR2 YYNGEE. The ends were cut back, 3 bases at V and 8 bases at J, with 18 bases in the middle.

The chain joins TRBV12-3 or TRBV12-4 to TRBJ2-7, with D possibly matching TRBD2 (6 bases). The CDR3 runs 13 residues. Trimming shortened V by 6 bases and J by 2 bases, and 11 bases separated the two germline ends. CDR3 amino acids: CASRLGGPYEQYF. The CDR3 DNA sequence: TGTGCCAGCAGATTGGGGGGACCCTACGAGCAGTACTTC.

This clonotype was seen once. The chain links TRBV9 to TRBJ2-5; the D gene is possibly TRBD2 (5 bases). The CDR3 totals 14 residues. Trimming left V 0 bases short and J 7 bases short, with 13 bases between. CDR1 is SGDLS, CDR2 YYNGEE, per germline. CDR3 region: CASSVGTTEGTQYF. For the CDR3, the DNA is TGTGCCAGCAGCGTAGGTACTACCGAGGGGACCCAGTACTTC.

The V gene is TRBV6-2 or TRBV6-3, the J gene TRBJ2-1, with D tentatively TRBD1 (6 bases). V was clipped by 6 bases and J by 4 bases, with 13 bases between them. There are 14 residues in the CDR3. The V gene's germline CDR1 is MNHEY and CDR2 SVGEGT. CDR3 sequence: CASSAGVGYNEQFF. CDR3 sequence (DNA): TGTGCCAGCAGCGCAGGGGTTGGATACAATGAGCAGTTCTTC.

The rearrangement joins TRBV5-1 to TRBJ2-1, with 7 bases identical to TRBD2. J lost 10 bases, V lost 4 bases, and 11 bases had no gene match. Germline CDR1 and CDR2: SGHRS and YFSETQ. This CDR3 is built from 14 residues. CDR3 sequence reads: CASSITSVTGEQFF. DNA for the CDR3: TGCGCCAGCAGCATAACTAGCGTAACGGGCGAGCAGTTCTTC. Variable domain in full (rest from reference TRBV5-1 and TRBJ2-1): KAGVTQTPRYLIKTRGQQVTLSCSPISGHRSVSWYQQTPGQGLQFLFEYFSETQRNKGNFPGRFSGRQFSNSRSEMNVSTLELGDSALYLCASSITSVTGEQFFGPGTRLTVL.

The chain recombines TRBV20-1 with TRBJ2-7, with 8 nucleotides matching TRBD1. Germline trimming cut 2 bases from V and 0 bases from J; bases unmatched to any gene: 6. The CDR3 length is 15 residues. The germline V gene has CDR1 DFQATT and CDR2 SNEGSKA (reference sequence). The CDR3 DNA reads TGCAGTGCTAGACAGGGGGCGAGGAGCTCCTACGAGCAGTACTTC. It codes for CSARQGARSSYEQYF.

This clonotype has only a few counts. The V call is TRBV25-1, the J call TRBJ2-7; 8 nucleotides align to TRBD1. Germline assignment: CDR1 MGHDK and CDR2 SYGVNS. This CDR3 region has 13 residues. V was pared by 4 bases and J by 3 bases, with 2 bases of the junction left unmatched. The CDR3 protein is CASSGDRFYEQYF. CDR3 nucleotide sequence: TGTGCCAGCAGTGGGGACAGGTTCTACGAGCAGTACTTC.

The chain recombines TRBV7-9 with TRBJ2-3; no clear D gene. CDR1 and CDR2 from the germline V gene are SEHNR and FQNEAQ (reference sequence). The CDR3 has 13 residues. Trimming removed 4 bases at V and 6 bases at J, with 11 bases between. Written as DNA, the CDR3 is TGTGCCAGCAGCTCCCCAATCACGGATACGCAGTATTTT. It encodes CASSSPITDTQYF.

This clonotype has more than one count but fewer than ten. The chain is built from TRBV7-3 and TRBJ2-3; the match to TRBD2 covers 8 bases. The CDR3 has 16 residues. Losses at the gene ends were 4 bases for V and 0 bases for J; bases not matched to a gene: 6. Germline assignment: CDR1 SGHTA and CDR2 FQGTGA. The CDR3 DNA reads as TGTGCCAGCAGCTCGGAGCGGGGGACAAGCACAGATACGCAGTATTTT. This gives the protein CASSSERGTSTDTQYF.

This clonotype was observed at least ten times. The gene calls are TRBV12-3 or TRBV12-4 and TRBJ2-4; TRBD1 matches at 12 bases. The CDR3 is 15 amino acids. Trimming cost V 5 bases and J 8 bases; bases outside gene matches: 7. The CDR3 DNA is TGTGCCAGCAGTCCCCGGGACAGGGGGCGAGACATTCAGTACTTC. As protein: CASSPRDRGRDIQYF.

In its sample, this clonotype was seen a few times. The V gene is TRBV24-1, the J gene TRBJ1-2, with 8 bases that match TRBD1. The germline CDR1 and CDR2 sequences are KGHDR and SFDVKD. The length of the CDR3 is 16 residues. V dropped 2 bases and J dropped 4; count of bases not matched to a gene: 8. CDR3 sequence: CATSDSRGQGTYGYTF. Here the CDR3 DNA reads TGTGCCACCAGTGATTCCCGTGGACAGGGAACCTATGGCTACACCTTC.

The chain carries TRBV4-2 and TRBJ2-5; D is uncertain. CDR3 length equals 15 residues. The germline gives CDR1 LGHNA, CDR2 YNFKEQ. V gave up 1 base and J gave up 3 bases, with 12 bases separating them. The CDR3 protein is CASSQVGPSEETQYF. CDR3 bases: TGTGCCAGCAGCCAAGTTGGGCCTTCAGAAGAGACCCAGTACTTC.

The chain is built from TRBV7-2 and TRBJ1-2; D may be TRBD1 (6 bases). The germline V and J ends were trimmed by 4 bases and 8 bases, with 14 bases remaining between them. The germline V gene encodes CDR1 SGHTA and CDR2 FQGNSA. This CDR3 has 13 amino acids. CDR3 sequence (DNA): TGTGCCAGCAGCTCTGGGGCAGGGGAAGGCTACACCTTC. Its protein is CASSSGAGEGYTF.

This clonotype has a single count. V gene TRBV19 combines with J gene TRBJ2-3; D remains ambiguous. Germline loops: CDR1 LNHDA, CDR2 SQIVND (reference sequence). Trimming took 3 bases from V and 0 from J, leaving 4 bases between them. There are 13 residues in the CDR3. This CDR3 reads CASSMTSTDTQYF. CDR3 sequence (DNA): TGTGCCAGTAGTATGACTAGCACAGATACGCAGTATTTT. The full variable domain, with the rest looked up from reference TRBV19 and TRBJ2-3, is DGGITQSPKYLFRKEGQNVTLSCEQNLNHDAMYWYRQDPGQGLRLIYYSQIVNDFQKGDIAEGYSVSREKKESFPLTVTSAQKNPTAFYLCASSMTSTDTQYFGPGTRLTVL.

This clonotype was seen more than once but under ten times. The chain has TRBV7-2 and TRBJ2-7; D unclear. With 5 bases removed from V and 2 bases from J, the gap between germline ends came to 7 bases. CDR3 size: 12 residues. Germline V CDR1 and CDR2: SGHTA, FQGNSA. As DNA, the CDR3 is TGTGCCAGCAGCACGCCCCCCTACGAGCAGTACTTC. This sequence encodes CASSTPPYEQYF. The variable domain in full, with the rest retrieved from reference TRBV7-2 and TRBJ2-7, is GAGVSQSPSNKVTEKGKDVELRCDPISGHTALYWYRQSLGQGLEFLIYFQGNSAPDKSGLPSDRFSAERTGGSVSTLTIQRTQQEDSAVYLCASSTPPYEQYFGPGTRLTVT.

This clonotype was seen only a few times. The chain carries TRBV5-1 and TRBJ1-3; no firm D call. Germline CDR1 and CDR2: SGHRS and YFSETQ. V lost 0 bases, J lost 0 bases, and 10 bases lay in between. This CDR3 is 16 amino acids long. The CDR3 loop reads CASSLADTPSGNTIYF. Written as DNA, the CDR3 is TGCGCCAGCAGCTTGGCCGACACCCCCTCTGGAAACACCATATATTTT.

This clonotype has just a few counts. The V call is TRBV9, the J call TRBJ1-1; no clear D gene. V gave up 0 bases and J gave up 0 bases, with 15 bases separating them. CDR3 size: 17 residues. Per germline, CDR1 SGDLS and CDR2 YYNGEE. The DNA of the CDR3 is TGTGCCAGCAGCGTAGGGACCGGGAATTGGATGAACACTGAAGCTTTCTTT. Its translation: CASSVGTGNWMNTEAFF.

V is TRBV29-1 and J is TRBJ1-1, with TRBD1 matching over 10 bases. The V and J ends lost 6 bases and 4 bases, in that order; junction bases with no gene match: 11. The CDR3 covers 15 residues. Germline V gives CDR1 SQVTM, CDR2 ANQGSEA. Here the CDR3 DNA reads TGCAGCGTCACAGATTGGACAGGGGGGGTCACTGAAGCTTTCTTT. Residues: CSVTDWTGGVTEAFF.

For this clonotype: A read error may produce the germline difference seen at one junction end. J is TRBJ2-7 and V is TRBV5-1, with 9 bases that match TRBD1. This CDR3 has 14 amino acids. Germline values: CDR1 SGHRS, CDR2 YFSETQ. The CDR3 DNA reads TGCGCCAGCAGCTTGGGAGGGGACAGGGACCCCCCGAAGTTC. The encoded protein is CASSLGGDRDPPKF.

The DNA for the CDR3 is TGTGCCAGCAGTCCCCCTGCACCTAATGAAAAACTGTTTTTT. Its protein product is CASSPPAPNEKLFF. The chain combines TRBV12-3 or TRBV12-4 with TRBJ1-4, with D unclear. The V end was cut by 5 bases, the J end by 3 bases, with 10 bases between. This CDR3 contains 14 residues.

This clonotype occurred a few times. The CDR3 spells CSADPEMNTEAFF. The DNA for the CDR3 is TGCAGCGCCGACCCCGAAATGAACACTGAAGCTTTCTTT. The rearrangement joins TRBV29-1 to TRBJ1-1; no reliable D call. The V end lost 7 bases, the J end lost 0 bases, and 12 bases lay between the germline ends. This CDR3 is 13 amino acids long. The V gene's germline CDR1 is SQVTM and CDR2 ANQGSEA.

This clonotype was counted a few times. This CDR3 reads CATSDSGTGGNTEAFF. The CDR3 coding sequence is TGTGCCACCAGTGATTCCGGGACAGGGGGCAACACTGAAGCTTTCTTT. This chain uses TRBV24-1 with TRBJ1-1; 12 bases fit TRBD1. This CDR3 spans 16 amino acids. V dropped 2 bases and J dropped 2; count of bases not matched to a gene: 2. Germline V lookup: CDR1 KGHDR, CDR2 SFDVKD.

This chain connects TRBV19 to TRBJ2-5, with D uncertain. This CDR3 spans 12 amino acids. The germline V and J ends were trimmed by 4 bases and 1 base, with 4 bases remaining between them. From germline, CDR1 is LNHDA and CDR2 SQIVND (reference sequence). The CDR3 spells CASSTIQETQYF. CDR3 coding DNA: TGTGCCAGTAGTACTATCCAAGAGACCCAGTACTTC.

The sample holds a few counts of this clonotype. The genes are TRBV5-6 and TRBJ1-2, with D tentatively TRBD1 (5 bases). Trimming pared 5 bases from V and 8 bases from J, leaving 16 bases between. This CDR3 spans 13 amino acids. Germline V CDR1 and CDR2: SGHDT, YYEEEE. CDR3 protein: CASRGTITHGYTF. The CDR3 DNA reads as TGTGCCAGCAGAGGGACCATAACTCACGGCTACACCTTC.